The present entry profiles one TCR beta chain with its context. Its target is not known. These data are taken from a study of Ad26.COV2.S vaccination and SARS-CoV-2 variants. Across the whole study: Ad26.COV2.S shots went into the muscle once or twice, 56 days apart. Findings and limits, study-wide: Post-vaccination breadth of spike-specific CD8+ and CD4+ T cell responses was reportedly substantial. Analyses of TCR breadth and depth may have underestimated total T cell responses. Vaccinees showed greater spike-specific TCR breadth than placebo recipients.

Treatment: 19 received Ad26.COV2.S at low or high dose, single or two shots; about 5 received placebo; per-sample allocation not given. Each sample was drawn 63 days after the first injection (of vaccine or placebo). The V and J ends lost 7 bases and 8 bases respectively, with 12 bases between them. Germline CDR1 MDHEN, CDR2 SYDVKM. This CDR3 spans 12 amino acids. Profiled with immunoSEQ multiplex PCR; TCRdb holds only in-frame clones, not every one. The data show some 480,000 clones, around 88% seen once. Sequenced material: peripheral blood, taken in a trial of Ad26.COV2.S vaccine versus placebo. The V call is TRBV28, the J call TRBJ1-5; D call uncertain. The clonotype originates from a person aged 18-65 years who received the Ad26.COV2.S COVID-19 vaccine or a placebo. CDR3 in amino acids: CASNPVMEPQHF. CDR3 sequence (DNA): TGTGCCAGCAACCCCGTAATGGAGCCCCAGCATTTT.